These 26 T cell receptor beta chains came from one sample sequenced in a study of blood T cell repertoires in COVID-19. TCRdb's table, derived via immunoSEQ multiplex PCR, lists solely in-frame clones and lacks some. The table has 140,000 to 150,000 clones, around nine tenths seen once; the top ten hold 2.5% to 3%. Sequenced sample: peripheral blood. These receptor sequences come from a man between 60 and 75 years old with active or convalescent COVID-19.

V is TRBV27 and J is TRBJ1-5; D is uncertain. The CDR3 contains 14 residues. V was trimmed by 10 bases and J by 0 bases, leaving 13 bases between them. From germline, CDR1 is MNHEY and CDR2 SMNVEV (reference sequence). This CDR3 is CATARAASNQPQHF. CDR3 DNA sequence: TGTGCCACCGCGAGGGCCGCTAGCAATCAGCCCCAGCATTTT.

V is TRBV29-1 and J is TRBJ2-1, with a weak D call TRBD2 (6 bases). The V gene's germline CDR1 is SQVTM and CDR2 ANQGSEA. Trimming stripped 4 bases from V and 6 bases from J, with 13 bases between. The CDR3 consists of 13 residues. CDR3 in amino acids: CSVGIAASNEQFF. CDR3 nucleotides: TGCAGCGTTGGAATAGCGGCTAGCAATGAGCAGTTCTTC.

The CDR3 sequence: CASSEGTVTDTQYF. In nucleotides, the CDR3 is TGTGCCAGCAGTGAGGGGACAGTGACAGATACGCAGTATTTT. The rearrangement links TRBV6-1 to TRBJ2-3, with 7 bases identical to TRBD1. Looked up from germline, CDR1 is MNHNS and CDR2 is SASEGT. The CDR3 length is 14 residues. V shed 3 bases and J 3 bases; nucleotides not matched to a gene: 3.

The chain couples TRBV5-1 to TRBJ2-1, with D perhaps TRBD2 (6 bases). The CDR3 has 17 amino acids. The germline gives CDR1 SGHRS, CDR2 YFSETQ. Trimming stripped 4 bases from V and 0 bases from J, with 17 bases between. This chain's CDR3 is CASSPGLLRSSYNEQFF. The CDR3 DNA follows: TGCGCCAGCAGCCCGGGACTGCTTAGGAGCTCCTACAATGAGCAGTTCTTC.

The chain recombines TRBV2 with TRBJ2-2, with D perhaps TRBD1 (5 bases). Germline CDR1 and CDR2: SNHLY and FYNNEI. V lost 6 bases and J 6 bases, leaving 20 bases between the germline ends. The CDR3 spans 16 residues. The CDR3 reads CASREKQVEISGELFF. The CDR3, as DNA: TGTGCCAGCAGGGAAAAACAGGTTGAAATTTCCGGGGAGCTGTTTTTT.

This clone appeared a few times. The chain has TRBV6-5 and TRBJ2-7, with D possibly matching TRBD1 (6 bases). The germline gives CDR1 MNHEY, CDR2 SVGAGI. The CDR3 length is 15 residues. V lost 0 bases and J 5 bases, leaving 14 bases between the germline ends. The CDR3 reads CASSYSAQGINEQYF. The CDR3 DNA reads TGTGCCAGCAGTTACTCGGCTCAGGGGATAAACGAGCAGTACTTC.

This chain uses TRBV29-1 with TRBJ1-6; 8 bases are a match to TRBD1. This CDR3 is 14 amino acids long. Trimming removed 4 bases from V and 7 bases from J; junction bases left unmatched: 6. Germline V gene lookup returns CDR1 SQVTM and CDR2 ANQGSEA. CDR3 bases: TGCAGCGTTGCGCAGGGGGCTACCAATTCACCCCTCCACTTT. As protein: CSVAQGATNSPLHF.

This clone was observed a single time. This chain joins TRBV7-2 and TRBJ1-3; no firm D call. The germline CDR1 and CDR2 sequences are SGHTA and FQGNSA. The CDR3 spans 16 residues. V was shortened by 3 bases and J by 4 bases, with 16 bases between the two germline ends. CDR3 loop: CASSFSPLLGGNTIYF. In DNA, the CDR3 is TGTGCCAGCAGCTTTAGCCCACTACTAGGGGGAAACACCATATATTTT.

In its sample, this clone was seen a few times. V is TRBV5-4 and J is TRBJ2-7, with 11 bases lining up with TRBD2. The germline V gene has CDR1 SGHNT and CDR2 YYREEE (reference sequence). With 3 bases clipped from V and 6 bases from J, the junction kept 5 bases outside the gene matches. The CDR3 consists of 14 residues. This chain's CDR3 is CASSSSLAGAEQYF. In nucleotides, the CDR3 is TGTGCCAGCAGCTCGTCACTAGCGGGAGCCGAGCAGTACTTC.

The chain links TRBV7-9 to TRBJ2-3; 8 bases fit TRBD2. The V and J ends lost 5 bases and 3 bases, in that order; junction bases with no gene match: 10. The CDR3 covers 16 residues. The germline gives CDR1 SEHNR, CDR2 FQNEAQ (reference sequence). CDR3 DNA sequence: TGTGCCAGCAGCCCCCTCCCGGCTAGCGGGACAGATACGCAGTATTTT. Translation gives CASSPLPASGTDTQYF. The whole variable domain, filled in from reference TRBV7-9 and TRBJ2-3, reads DTGVSQNPRHKITKRGQNVTFRCDPISEHNRLYWYRQTLGQGPEFLTYFQNEAQLEKSRLLSDRFSAERPKGSFSTLEIQRTEQGDSAMYLCASSPLPASGTDTQYFGPGTRLTVL.

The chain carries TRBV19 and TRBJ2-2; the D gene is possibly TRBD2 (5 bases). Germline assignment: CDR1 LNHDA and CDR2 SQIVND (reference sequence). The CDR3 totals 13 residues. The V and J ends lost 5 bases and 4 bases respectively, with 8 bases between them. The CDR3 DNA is TGTGCCAGTAGTGTGGCGGGCACCGGGGAGCTGTTTTTT. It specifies CASSVAGTGELFF.

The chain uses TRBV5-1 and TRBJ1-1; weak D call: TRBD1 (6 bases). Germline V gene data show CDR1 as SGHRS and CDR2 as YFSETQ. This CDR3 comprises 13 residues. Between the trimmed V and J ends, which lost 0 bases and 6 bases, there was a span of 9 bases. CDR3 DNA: TGCGCCAGCAGCTTGGCGAGGGGGTCTGAAGCTTTCTTT. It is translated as CASSLARGSEAFF.

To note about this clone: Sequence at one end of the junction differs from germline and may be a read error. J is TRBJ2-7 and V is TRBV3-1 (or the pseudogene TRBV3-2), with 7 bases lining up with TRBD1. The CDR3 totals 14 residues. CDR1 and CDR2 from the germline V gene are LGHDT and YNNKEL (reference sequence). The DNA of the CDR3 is TGTGCCAGCAGCAAAGACAGGGTAACGTGGGAGCAGTACTTC. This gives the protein CASSKDRVTWEQYF.

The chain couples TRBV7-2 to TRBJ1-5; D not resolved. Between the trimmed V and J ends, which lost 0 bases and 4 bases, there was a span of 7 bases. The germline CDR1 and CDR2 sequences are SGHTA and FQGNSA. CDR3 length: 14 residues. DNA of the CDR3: TGTGCCAGCAGCTTAGCCCTCCGGAATCAGCCCCAGCATTTT. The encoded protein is CASSLALRNQPQHF.

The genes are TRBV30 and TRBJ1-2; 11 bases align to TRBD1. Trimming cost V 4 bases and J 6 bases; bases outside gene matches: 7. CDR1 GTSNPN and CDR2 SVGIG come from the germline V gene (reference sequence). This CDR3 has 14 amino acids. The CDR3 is CAWTVGQGVNGYTF. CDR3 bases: TGTGCCTGGACCGTGGGACAGGGGGTAAATGGCTACACCTTC. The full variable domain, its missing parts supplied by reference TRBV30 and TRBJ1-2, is SQTIHQWPATLVQPVGSPLSLECTVEGTSNPNLYWYRQAAGRGLQLLFYSVGIGQISSEVPQNLSASRPQDRQFILSSKKLLLSDSGFYLCAWTVGQGVNGYTFGSGTRLTVV.

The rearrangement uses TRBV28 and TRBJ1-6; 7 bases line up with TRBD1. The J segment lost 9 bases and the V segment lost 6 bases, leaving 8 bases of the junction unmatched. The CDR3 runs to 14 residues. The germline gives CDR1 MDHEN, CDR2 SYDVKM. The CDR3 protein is CASSLTGLGSPLHF. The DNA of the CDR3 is TGTGCCAGCAGCCTGACAGGGCTGGGTTCACCCCTCCACTTT.

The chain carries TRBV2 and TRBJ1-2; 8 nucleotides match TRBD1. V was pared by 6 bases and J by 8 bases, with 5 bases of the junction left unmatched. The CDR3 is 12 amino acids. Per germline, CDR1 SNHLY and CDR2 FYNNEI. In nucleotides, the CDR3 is TGTGCCAGCAGGCAGGGGGCTCAGGGCTACACCTTC. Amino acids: CASRQGAQGYTF.

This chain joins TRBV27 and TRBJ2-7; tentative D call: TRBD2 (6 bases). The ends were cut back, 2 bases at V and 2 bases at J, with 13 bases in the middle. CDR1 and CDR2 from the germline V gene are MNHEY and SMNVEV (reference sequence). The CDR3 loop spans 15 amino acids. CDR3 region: CASSLKLATTYEQYF. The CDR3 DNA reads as TGTGCCAGCAGTTTAAAGCTAGCGACGACCTACGAGCAGTACTTC.

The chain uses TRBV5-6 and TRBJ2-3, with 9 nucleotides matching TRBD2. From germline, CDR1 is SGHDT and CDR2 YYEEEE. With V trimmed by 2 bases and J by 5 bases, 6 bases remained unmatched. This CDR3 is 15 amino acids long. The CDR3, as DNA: TGTGCCAGCAGCTTCGGAGCGGGAGGTCTAGATACGCAGTATTTT. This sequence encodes CASSFGAGGLDTQYF.

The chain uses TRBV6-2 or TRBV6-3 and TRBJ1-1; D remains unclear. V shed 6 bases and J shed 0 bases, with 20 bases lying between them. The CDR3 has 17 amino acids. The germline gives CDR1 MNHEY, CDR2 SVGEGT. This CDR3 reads CASSNAPGFRMNTEAFF. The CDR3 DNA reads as TGTGCCAGCAGCAACGCCCCAGGATTCAGGATGAACACTGAAGCTTTCTTT.

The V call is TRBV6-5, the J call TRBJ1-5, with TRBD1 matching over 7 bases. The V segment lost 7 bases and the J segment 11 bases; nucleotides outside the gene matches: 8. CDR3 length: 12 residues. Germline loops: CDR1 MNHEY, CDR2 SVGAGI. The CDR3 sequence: CASMIQGTSQHF. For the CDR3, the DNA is TGTGCCAGCATGATACAGGGGACGTCCCAGCATTTT.

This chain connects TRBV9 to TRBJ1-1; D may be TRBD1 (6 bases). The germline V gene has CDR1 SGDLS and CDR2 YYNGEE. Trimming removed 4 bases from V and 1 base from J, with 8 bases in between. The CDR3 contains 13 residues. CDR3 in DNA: TGTGCCAGCAGCAAGGGACAGAACACTGAAGCTTTCTTT. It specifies CASSKGQNTEAFF.

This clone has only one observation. CDR3 loop: CASSGTGPNQPQHF. Written as DNA, the CDR3 is TGTGCCAGCAGCGGAACAGGGCCCAATCAGCCCCAGCATTTT. This chain connects TRBV6-5 to TRBJ1-5; D possibly corresponds to TRBD1 (6 bases). The CDR3 has 14 amino acids. The V and J ends lost 6 bases and 3 bases respectively, with 12 bases between them. The germline V gene has CDR1 MNHEY and CDR2 SVGAGI.

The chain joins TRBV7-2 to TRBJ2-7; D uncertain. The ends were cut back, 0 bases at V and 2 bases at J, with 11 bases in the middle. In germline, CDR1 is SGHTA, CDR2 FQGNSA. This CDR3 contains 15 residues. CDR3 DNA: TGTGCCAGCAGCTTAGCGCAGGTGGAAGCCTACGAGCAGTACTTC. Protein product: CASSLAQVEAYEQYF.

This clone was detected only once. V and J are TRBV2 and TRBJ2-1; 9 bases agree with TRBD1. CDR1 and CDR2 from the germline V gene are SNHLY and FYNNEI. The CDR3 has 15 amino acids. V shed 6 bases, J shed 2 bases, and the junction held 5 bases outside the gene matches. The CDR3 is CASSAGTGPYNEQFF. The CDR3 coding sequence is TGTGCCAGCAGCGCCGGGACAGGGCCCTACAATGAGCAGTTCTTC.

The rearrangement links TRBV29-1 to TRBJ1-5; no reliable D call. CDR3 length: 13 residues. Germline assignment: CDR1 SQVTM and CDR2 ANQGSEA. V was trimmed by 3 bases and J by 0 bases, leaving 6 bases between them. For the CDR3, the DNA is TGCAGCGTTGAGTCAGATAGCAATCAGCCCCAGCATTTT. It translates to CSVESDSNQPQHF. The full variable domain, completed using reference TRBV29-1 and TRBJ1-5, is SAVISQKPSRDICQRGTSLTIQCQVDSQVTMMFWYRQQPGQSLTLIATANQGSEATYESGFVIDKFPISRPNLTFSTLTVSNMSPEDSSIYLCSVESDSNQPQHFGDGTRLSIL.